These 7 T cell receptor beta chains came from one sample sequenced in a study of molecular identifiers for immune sequencing clone quantification. A single record per CDR3 protein comes from TCRdb applying MiXCR to the PCR reads. The data show 65,000 to 70,000 distinct CDR3 sequences, less than 20% seen once. Sequencing input: naive CD8+ T cells from blood, with Jurkat cell RNA spiked in. Subset specified: FACS-sorted CD8+CD4-CCR7+CD45RA+ naive T cells. Receptors were obtained from a human donor in good health. Some libraries in this study had Jurkat cell RNA spiked in.

Concerning this clonotype itself: An end of the junction differs from the germline gene, which may be a read error. The V gene is TRBV20-1, the J gene TRBJ2-7; TRBD2 matches at 10 bases. CDR1 is DFQATT and CDR2 is SNEGSKA in the germline V gene (reference sequence). There are 16 residues in the CDR3. The DNA for the CDR3 is TGCAGTGCTACGCTAGCGGGAGTTTTCTTTTCGATCGGGCAGCACTTC. Its protein is CSATLAGVFFSIGQHF.

The sample holds many counts of this clonotype. CDR3 in amino acids: CASTLAAGTTNTGELFF. The CDR3 coding sequence is TGTGCCAGCACCCTGGCGGCAGGAACCACGAACACCGGGGAGCTGTTTTTT. This rearrangement joins TRBV7-6 to TRBJ2-2; D gene uncertain. The CDR3 sequence is 17 residues long. Germline CDR1 is SGHVS and CDR2 is FNYEAQ. The V gene lost 7 bases and the J gene lost 0 bases, with 18 bases spanning the gap.

The table lists this clonotype with many counts. V usage is TRBV13 and J usage is TRBJ2-7; 9 nucleotides match TRBD2. V gave up 5 bases and J gave up 5 bases; unmatched junction bases: 7. The germline V gene has CDR1 PRHDT and CDR2 FYEKMQ (reference sequence). This CDR3 contains 14 residues. The CDR3: CASSPGTSFHEQYF. The CDR3 nucleotides read TGTGCCAGCAGCCCCGGGACTAGCTTCCACGAGCAGTACTTC.

This clonotype appeared many times. The junction departs from the called germline gene at one end, perhaps through a read error. The rearrangement uses TRBV10-2 and TRBJ2-4, with a tentative D call TRBD1 (6 bases). The V gene's germline CDR1 is WSHSY and CDR2 SAAADI. This CDR3 spans 17 amino acids. CDR3 sequence (DNA): TGCGCCAGCAGTGAGCCCCGGGACACCCTAGCCAAAAACATTCAGCACTTC. This sequence encodes CASSEPRDTLAKNIQHF.

Concerning this clonotype: A much more abundant neighbour one base away suggests this may be a read error. The genes are TRBV5-1 and TRBJ1-1; TRBD1 might be the D (6 bases). Trimming left V 0 bases short and J 3 bases short, with 12 bases between. This CDR3 spans 15 amino acids. Germline loops: CDR1 SGHRS, CDR2 YFSETQ. CDR3 residues: CASSLDRGGDTEAFF. CDR3 DNA sequence: TGCGCCAGCAGCTTGGATAGGGGGGGAGACACTGAAGCTTTCTTT.

This clonotype was detected only a few times. The chain carries TRBV11-2 and TRBJ2-1, with 7 bases fitting TRBD2. The CDR3 is 14 amino acids. V shed 5 bases, J shed 7 bases, and the junction held 8 bases outside the gene matches. CDR1 SGHAT and CDR2 FQNNGV come from the germline V gene. CDR3 in amino acids: CASSHSSGLNEQFF. The CDR3, as DNA: TGTGCCAGCAGCCATTCTAGCGGCCTTAATGAGCAGTTCTTC.

This clonotype has at least ten counts. The CDR3 DNA is TGTGCCAGCAGCTTATCATCTAGCGGGATAGAGACCCAGTACTTC. Its translation: CASSLSSSGIETQYF. The rearrangement links TRBV11-2 to TRBJ2-5, with 9 bases matching TRBD2. Germline CDR1 and CDR2: SGHAT and FQNNGV. This CDR3 is built from 15 residues. The trim removed 2 bases at V and 4 bases at J, leaving 5 bases unmatched.